Shown below are 6 T cell receptor beta chains from a single sample sequenced in a study of T-cell memory formation after mild COVID-19. MiXCR, run by TCRdb on the 5' RACE reads, gives a single entry per CDR3 protein. The table shows over 45,000 distinct CDR3 sequences, with 9.3% occurring only once. Sequencing input: PBMCs or a T cell subset sorted from them (not recorded which). The source of these receptors is an adult woman who had mild COVID-19 (a few samples of this study predate the infection). Cell type and time point are not known.

Here the CDR3 reads CSARDGGTHEQFF. The CDR3 DNA reads as TGCAGTGCTAGAGATGGGGGGACCCATGAGCAGTTCTTC. The genes are TRBV20-1 and TRBJ2-1, with TRBD2 as a possible D gene (6 bases). Germline values: CDR1 DFQATT, CDR2 SNEGSKA (reference sequence). The CDR3 sequence is 13 residues long. V lost 0 bases and J lost 8, with 11 bases in between.

The rearrangement joins TRBV14 to TRBJ2-7; D is perhaps TRBD1 (5 bases). Trimming pared 2 bases from V and 2 bases from J, leaving 10 bases between. CDR1 and CDR2 from the germline V gene are SGHDN and FVKESK. CDR3 length: 14 residues. The CDR3 region has the DNA TGTGCCAGCAGCCAACAGACAGTTACCTACGAGCAGTACTTC. This encodes CASSQQTVTYEQYF.

This chain uses TRBV5-1 with TRBJ1-3; D gene uncertain. The CDR3 runs 17 residues. Trimming stripped 0 bases from V and 1 base from J, with 14 bases between. Germline V CDR1 and CDR2: SGHRS, YFSETQ. CDR3 region: CASSLAAAGSSGNTIYF. The CDR3 DNA follows: TGCGCCAGCAGCTTGGCCGCGGCAGGATCATCTGGAAACACCATATATTTT.

In this sample, this clonotype turned up a few times. The J gene is TRBJ2-2, the V gene TRBV7-3, with D perhaps TRBD2 (6 bases). Between the trimmed V and J ends, which lost 5 bases and 6 bases, there was a span of 16 bases. The CDR3 is 15 residues long. Germline V gives CDR1 SGHTA, CDR2 FQGTGA. CDR3 sequence reads: CASSPGLTGAGELFF. The CDR3 bases are TGTGCCAGCAGCCCGGGACTTACGGGGGCCGGGGAGCTGTTTTTT.

Many counts were recorded for this clonotype. The gene calls are TRBV20-1 and TRBJ1-5, with D maybe TRBD1 (5 bases). The germline V gene has CDR1 DFQATT and CDR2 SNEGSKA (reference sequence). The CDR3 sequence is 14 residues long. V was shortened by 6 bases and J by 1 base, with 13 bases between the two germline ends. CDR3 in DNA: TGCAGTGCGGCGACAGTGGGAAGCAATCAGCCCCAGCATTTT. It is translated as CSAATVGSNQPQHF.

Of note for this clonotype: Just one base apart from a much larger clone, this may be a read error. This chain connects TRBV10-3 to TRBJ2-3, with D perhaps matching TRBD1 (6 bases). Germline CDR1 reads ENHRY; CDR2 reads SYGVKD. This CDR3 region has 12 residues. DNA of the CDR3: TGTGCCATCAGCAGGGGAACAGATACGAAGTATTTT. This sequence encodes CAISRGTDTKYF.